Described below is a single TCR beta chain sequence and its context. Assay used: immunoSEQ multiplex PCR; TCRdb lists only in-frame clones, some missing. Of about 72,000 clones listed, 91% are singletons. The data stem from a study of T cell changes during pregnancy in multiple sclerosis. The CDR3 consists of 13 residues. Germline-derived CDR1 and CDR2 are LNHDA and SQIVND (reference sequence). The V segment lost 7 bases and the J segment 6 bases; nucleotides outside the gene matches: 8. The chain recombines TRBV19 with TRBJ1-2, with TRBD1 matching 7 bases. This clonotype originated in a female donor in good health, enrolled as a control in a pregnancy study. Specimen: peripheral blood, collected in the third trimester of pregnancy. The CDR3 protein is CASNRQGPDGYTF. Written as DNA, the CDR3 is TGTGCCAGTAACCGACAGGGACCGGATGGCTACACCTTC.